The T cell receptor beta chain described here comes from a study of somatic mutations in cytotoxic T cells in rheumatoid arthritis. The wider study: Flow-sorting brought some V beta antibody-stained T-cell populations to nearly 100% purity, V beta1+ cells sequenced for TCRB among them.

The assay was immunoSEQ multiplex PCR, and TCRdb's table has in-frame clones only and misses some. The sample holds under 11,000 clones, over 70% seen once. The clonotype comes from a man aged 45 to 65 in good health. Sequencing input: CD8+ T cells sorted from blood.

CDR3 loop: CASSITGTLARKTQYF. CDR3 sequence (DNA): TGTGCCAGCAGTATTACGGGGACACTAGCGAGGAAGACCCAGTACTTC. The V gene is TRBV28, the J gene TRBJ2-5; D possibly corresponds to TRBD2 (7 bases). V was clipped by 5 bases and J by 6 bases, with 22 bases between them. Germline V gene data show CDR1 as MDHEN and CDR2 as SYDVKM. The CDR3 runs to 16 residues.